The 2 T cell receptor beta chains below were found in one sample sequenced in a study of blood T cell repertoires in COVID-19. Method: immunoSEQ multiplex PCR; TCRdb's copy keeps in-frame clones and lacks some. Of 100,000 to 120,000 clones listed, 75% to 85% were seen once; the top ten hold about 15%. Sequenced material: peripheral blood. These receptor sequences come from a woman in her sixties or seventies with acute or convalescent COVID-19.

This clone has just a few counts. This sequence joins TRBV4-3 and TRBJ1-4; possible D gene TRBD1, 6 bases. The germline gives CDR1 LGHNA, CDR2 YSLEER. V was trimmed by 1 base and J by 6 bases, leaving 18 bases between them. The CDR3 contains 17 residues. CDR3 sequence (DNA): TGCGCCAGCAGCCAAGCCGGTTTTGCACAGGGTGATGAAAAACTGTTTTTT. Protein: CASSQAGFAQGDEKLFF.

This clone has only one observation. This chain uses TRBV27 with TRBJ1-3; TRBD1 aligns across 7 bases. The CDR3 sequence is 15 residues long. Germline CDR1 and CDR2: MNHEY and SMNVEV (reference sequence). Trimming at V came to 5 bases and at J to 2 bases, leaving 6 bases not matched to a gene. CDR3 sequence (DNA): TGTGCCAGCAGTCAGACAGGGTCGGCTGGAAACACCATATATTTT. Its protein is CASSQTGSAGNTIYF.